This record covers a single TCR beta chain. Antigen: not known. The sample is drawn from a study of cytomegalovirus exposure and HLA in healthy donors. General observations from the study: It was reported that TCR beta sequences correctly inferred the HLA-A and HLA-B alleles for most subjects.

Both 60 Vbeta primers and 13 Jbeta primers went into the PCR. The data were produced by immunoSEQ multiplex PCR, yet TCRdb's version contains in-frame clones alone and is incomplete. The table lists more than 200,000 clones, nearly 80% of them singletons. The germline V gene encodes CDR1 MDHEN and CDR2 SYDVKM. The CDR3 consists of 16 residues. J is TRBJ2-5 and V is TRBV28; 15 positions agree with TRBD2. Near its end, the DNA agrees better with TRBJ2-7, so the J call may be wrong. Source material: PBMCs. This clonotype was obtained from a male donor in good health and CMV-seronegative. In DNA form, the CDR3 reads TGTGCCAGCAGTTCTGGGACTAGCGGGAGGCCCTACGAGCAGTACTTC. This gives the protein CASSSGTSGRPYEQYF.